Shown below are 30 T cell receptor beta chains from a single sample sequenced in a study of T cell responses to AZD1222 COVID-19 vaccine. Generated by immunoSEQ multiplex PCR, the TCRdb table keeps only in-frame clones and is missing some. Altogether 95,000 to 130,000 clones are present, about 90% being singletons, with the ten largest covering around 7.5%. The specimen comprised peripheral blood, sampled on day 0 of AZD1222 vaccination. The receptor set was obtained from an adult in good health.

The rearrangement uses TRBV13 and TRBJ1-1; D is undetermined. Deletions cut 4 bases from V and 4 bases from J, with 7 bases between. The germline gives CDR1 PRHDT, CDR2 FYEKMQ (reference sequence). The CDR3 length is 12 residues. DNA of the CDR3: TGTGCCAGCAGCTCGGGTTTCACTGAAGCTTTCTTT. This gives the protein CASSSGFTEAFF. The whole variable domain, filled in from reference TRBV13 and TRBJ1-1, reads AAGVIQSPRHLIKEKRETATLKCYPIPRHDTVYWYQQGPGQDPQFLISFYEKMQSDKGSIPDRFSAQQFSDYHSELNMSSLELGDSALYFCASSSGFTEAFFGQGTRLTVV.

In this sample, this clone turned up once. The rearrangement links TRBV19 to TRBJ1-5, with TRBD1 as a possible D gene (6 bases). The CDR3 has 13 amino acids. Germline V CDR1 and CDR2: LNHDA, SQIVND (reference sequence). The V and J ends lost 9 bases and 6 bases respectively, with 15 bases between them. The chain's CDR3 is CASRGALSQPQHF. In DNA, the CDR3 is TGTGCCAGCAGGGGCGCATTAAGTCAGCCCCAGCATTTT.

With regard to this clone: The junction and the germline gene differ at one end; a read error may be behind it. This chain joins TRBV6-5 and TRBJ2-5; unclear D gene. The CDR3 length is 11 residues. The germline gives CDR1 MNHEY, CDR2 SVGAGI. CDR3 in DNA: TGTGCCTGCAGCCAAAGGGAGACCCAGTACTTC. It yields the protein CACSQRETQYF.

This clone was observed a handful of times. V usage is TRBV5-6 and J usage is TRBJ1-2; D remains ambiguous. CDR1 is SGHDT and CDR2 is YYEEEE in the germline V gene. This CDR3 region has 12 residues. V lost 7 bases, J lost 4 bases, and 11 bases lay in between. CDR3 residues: CASSPLGYGYTF. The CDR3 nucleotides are TGTGCCAGCTCCCCGTTAGGCTATGGCTACACCTTC.

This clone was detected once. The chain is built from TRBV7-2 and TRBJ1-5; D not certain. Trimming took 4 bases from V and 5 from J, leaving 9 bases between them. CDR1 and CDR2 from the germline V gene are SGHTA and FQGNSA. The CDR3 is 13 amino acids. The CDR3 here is CASSSPPHQPQHF. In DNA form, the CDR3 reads TGTGCCAGCAGCTCCCCGCCCCATCAGCCCCAGCATTTT.

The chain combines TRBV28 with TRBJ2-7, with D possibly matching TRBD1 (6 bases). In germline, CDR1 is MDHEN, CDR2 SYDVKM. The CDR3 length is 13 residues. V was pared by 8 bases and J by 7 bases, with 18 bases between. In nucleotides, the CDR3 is TGTGCCAGCCGCTCCGGACAGCGTGGAGAGCAGTACTTC. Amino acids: CASRSGQRGEQYF.

CDR3 sequence reads: CASSMVGGREQPQHF. The CDR3 DNA is TGTGCCAGTAGTATGGTGGGGGGGAGAGAGCAGCCCCAGCATTTT. The V call is TRBV19, the J call TRBJ1-5; perhaps TRBD1 as D (5 bases). Deletions cut 3 bases from V and 7 bases from J, with 16 bases between. This CDR3 comprises 15 residues. Germline assignment: CDR1 LNHDA and CDR2 SQIVND (reference sequence).

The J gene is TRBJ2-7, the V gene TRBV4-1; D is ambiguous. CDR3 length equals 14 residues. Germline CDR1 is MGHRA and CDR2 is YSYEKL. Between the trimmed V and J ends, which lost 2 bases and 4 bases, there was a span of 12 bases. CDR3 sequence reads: CASSQSGPGYEQYF. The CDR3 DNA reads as TGCGCCAGCAGCCAATCCGGGCCCGGGTACGAGCAGTACTTC.

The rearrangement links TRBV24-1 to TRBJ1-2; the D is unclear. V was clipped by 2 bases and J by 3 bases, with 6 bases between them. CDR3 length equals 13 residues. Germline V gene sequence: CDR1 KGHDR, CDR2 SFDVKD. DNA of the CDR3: TGTGCCACCAGTGATTGGGGTGACTATGGCTACACCTTC. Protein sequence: CATSDWGDYGYTF.

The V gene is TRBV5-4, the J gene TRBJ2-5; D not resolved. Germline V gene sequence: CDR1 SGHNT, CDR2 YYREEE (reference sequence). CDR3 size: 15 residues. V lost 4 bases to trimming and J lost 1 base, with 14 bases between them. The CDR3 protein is CASSTKSEIQETQYF. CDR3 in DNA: TGTGCCAGCAGCACCAAGAGCGAGATCCAAGAGACCCAGTACTTC.

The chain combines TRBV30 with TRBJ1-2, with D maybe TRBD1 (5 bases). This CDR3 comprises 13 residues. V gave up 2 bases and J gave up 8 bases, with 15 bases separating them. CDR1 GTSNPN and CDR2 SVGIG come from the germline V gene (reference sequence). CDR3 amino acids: CAWSYGGVWGYTF. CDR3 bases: TGTGCCTGGAGTTATGGGGGGGTCTGGGGCTACACCTTC. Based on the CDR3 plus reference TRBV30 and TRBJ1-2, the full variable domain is SQTIHQWPATLVQPVGSPLSLECTVEGTSNPNLYWYRQAAGRGLQLLFYSVGIGQISSEVPQNLSASRPQDRQFILSSKKLLLSDSGFYLCAWSYGGVWGYTFGSGTRLTVV.

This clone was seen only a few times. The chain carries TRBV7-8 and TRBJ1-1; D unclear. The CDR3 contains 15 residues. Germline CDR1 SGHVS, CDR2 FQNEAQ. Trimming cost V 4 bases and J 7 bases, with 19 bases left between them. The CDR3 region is CASSSPRRFGSEAFF. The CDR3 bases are TGTGCCAGCAGCTCCCCCCGTCGGTTTGGGAGTGAAGCTTTCTTT.

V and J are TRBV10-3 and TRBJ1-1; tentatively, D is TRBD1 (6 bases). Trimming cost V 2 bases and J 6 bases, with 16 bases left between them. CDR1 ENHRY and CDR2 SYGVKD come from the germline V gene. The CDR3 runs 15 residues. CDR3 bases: TGTGCCATCAGTGAGGGGACAAGACCGGAGGCTGAAGCTTTCTTT. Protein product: CAISEGTRPEAEAFF.

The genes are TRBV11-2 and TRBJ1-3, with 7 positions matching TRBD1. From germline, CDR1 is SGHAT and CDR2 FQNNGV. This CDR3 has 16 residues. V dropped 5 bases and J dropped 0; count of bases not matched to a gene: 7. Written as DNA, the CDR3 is TGTGCCAGCAGCCGGGACAGTCCCCGCTCTGGAAACACCATATATTTT. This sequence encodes CASSRDSPRSGNTIYF.

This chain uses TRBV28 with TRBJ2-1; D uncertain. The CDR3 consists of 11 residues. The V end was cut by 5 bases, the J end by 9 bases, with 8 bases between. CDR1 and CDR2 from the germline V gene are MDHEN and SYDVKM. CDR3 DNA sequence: TGTGCCAGCAGTCCACCTGGTGAGCAGTTCTTC. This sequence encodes CASSPPGEQFF.

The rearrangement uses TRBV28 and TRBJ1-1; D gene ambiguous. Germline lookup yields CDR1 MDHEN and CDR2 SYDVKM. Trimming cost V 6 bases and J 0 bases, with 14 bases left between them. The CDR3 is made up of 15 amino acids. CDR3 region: CASRDRLTMNTEAFF. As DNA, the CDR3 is TGTGCCAGCAGGGACCGCTTAACTATGAACACTGAAGCTTTCTTT.

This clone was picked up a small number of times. The CDR3 is CASSLFRRSRQETQYF. In DNA form, the CDR3 reads TGTGCCAGCAGCTTGTTCCGACGTAGCAGACAAGAGACCCAGTACTTC. V usage is TRBV5-4 and J usage is TRBJ2-5, with D unclear. V lost 1 base and J 2 bases, leaving 15 bases between the germline ends. There are 16 residues in the CDR3. Germline V gene lookup returns CDR1 SGHNT and CDR2 YYREEE (reference sequence).

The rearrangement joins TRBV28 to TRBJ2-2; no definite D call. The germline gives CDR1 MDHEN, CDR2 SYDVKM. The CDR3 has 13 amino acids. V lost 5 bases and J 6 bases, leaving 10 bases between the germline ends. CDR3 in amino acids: CASSLRRPGELFF. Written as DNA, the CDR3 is TGTGCCAGCAGTCTTCGGCGGCCCGGGGAGCTGTTTTTT.

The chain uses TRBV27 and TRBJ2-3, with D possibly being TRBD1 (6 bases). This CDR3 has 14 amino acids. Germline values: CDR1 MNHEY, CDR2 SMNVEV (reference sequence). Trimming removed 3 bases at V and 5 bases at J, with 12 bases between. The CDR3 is CASSFATQGDTQYF. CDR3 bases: TGTGCCAGCAGTTTCGCGACACAGGGAGATACGCAGTATTTT.

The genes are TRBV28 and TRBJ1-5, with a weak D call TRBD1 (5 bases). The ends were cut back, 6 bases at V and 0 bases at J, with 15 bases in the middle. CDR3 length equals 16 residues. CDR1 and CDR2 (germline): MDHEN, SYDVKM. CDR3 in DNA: TGTGCCAGCAGGGTCAGGGCTCGGTTTAGCAATCAGCCCCAGCATTTT. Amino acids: CASRVRARFSNQPQHF.

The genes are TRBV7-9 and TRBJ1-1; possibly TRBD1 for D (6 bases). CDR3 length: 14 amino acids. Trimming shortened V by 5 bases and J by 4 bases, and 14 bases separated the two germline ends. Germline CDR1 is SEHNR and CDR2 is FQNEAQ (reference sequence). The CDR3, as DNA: TGTGCCAGCAGCAGATCCCAGGGGTTCACTGAAGCTTTCTTT. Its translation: CASSRSQGFTEAFF.

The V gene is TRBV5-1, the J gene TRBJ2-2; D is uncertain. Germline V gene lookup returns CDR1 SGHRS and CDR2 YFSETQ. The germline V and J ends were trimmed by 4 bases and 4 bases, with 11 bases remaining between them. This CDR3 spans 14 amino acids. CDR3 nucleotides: TGCGCCAGCAGCCCAAACAGACTCACCGGGGAGCTGTTTTTT. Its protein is CASSPNRLTGELFF.

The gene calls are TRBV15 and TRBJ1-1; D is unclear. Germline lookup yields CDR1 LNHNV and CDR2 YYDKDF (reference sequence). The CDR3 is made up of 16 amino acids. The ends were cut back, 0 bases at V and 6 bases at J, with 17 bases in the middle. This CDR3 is CATSRDSMSKDAEAFF. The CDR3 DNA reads TGTGCCACCAGCAGAGATTCGATGAGTAAGGACGCTGAAGCTTTCTTT.

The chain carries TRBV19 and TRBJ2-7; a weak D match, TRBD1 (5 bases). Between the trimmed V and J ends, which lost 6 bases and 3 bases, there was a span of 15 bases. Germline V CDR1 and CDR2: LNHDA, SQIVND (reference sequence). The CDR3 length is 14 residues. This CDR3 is CASRRQTGNYEQYF. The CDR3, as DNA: TGTGCCAGTAGGAGACAGACCGGTAACTACGAGCAGTACTTC.

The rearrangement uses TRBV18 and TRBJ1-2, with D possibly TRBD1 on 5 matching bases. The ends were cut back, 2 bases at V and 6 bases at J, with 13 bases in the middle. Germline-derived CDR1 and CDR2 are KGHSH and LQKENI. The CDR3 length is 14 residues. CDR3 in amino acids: CASSPSEGSDGYTF. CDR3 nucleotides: TGTGCCAGCTCACCAAGCGAGGGGTCCGATGGCTACACCTTC.

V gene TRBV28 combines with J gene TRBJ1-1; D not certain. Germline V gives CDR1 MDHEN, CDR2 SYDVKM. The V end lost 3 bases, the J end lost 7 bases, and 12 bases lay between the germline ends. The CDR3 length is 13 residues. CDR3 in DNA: TGTGCCAGCAGTTTTCTTAGGGTAAATGAAGCTTTCTTT. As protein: CASSFLRVNEAFF.

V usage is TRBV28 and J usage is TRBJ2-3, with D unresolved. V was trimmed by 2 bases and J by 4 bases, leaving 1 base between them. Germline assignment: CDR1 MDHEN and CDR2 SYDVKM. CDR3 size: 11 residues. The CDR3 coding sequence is TGTGCCAGCAGTTTACCAGATACGCAGTATTTT. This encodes CASSLPDTQYF.

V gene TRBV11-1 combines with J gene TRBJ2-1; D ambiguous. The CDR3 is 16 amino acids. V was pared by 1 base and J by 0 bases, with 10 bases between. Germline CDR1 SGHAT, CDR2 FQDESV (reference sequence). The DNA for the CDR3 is TGTGCCAGCAGCTTAGTCGCTTTGAGCTCCTACAATGAGCAGTTCTTC. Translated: CASSLVALSSYNEQFF.

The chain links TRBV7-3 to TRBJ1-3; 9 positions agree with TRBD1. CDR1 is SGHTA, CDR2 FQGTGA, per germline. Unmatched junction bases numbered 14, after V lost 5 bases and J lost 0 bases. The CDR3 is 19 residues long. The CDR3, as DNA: TGTGCCAGCAGCCCAATTGTCCCGGGACAGGGATTCTCTGGAAACACCATATATTTT. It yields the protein CASSPIVPGQGFSGNTIYF.

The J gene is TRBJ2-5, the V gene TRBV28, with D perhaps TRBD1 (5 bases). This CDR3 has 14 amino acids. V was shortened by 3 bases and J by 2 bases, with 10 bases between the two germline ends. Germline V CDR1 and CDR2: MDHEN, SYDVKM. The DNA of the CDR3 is TGTGCCAGCAGTTTCCTGGCAGGGCAAGAGACCCAGTACTTC. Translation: CASSFLAGQETQYF.